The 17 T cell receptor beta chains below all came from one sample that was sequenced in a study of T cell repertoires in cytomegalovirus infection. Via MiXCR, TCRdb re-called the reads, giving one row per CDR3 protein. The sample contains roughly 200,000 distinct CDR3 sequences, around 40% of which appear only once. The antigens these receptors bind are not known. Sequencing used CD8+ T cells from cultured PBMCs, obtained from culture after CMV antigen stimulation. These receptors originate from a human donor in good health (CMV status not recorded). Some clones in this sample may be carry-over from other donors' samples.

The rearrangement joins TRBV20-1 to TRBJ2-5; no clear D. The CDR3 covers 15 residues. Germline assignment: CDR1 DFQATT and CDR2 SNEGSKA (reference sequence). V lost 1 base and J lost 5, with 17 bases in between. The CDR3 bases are TGCAGTGCTAGAGGTTCGACCGTCAGCTCTGAGACCCAGTACTTC. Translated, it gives CSARGSTVSSETQYF.

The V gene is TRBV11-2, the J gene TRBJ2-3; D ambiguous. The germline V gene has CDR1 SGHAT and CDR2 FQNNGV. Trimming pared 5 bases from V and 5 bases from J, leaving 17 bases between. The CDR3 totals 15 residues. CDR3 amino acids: CASSPSGGERDTQYF. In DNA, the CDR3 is TGTGCCAGCAGCCCTTCGGGTGGTGAGCGAGATACGCAGTATTTT.

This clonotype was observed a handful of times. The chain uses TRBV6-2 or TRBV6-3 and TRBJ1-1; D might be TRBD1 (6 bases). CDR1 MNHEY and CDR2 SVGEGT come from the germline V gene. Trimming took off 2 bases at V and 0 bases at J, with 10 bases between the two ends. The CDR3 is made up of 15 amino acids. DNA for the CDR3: TGTGCCAGCAGTTACACGGACAGCATGAACACTGAAGCTTTCTTT. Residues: CASSYTDSMNTEAFF.

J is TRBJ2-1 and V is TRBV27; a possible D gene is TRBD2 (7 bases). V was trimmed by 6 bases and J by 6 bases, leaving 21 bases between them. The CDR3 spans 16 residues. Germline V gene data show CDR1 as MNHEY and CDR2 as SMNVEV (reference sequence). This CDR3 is CASSYFTGRAGNEQFF. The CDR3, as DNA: TGTGCCAGCAGCTACTTTACAGGGAGGGCGGGCAATGAGCAGTTCTTC.

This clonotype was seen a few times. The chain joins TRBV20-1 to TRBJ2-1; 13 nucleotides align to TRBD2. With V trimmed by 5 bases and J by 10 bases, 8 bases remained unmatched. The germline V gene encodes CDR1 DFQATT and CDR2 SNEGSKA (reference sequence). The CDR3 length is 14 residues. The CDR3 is CSAGGLAGTQEQFF. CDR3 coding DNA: TGCAGTGCTGGGGGACTAGCGGGAACTCAAGAGCAGTTCTTC.

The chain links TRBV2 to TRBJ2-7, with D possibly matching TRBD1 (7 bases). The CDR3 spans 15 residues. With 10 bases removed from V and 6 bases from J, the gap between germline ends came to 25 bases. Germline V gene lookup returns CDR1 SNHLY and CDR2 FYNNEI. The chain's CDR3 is CAIPQGGPPYREQYF. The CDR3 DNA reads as TGTGCCATCCCCCAGGGGGGACCCCCCTATCGCGAGCAGTACTTC.

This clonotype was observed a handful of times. CDR3 in amino acids: CASSHWTGGNQPQHF. The CDR3 DNA reads as TGTGCCAGCAGCCACTGGACAGGGGGTAATCAGCCCCAGCATTTT. The rearrangement links TRBV7-8 to TRBJ1-5; 10 bases map to TRBD1. V gave up 5 bases and J gave up 4 bases; unmatched junction bases: 5. CDR1 is SGHVS, CDR2 FQNEAQ, per germline. The CDR3 contains 15 residues.

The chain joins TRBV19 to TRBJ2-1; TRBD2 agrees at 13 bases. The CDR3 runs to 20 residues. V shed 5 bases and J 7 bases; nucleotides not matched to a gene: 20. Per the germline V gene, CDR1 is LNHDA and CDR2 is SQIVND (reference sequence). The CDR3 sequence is CASSPRPGLAGRGPENEQFF. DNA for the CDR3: TGTGCCAGTAGTCCTCGACCGGGACTAGCGGGAAGAGGGCCGGAGAATGAGCAGTTCTTC.

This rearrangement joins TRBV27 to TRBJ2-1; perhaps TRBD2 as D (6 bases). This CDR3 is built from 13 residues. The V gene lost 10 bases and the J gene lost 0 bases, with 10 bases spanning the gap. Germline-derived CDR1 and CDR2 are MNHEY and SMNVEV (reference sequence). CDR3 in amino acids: CATMGGSYNEQFF. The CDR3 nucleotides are TGTGCCACCATGGGAGGCTCCTACAATGAGCAGTTCTTC.

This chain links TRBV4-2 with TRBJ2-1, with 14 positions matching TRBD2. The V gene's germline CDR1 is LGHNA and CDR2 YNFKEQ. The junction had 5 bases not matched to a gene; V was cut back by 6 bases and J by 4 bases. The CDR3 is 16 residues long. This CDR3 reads CASSRGTSGRYNEQFF. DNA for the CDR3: TGTGCCAGCAGTCGTGGGACTAGCGGGAGATACAATGAGCAGTTCTTC.

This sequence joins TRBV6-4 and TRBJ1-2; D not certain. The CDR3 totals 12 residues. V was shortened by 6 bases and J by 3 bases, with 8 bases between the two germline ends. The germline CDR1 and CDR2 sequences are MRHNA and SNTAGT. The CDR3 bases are TGTGCCAGCAGCAATATTGACTATGGCTACACCTTC. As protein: CASSNIDYGYTF.

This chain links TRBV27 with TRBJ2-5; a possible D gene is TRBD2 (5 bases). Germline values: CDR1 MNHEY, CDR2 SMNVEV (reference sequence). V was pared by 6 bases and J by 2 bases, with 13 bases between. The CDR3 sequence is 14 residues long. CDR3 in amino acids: CASRESGKQETQYF. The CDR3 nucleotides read TGTGCCAGCAGAGAATCCGGGAAACAAGAGACCCAGTACTTC.

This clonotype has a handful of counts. Written as DNA, the CDR3 is TGCAGCGTTGAAGATGATGGGGAGGGATTAGTAGCAGATACGCAGTATTTT. Protein sequence: CSVEDDGEGLVADTQYF. The chain employs TRBV29-1 and TRBJ2-3; TRBD2 matches 7 bases. In germline, CDR1 is SQVTM, CDR2 ANQGSEA. The CDR3 covers 17 residues. The trim removed 0 bases at V and 4 bases at J, leaving 13 bases unmatched.

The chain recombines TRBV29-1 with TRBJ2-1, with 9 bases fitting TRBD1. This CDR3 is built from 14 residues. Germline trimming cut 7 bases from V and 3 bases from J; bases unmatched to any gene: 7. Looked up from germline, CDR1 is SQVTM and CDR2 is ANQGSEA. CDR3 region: CSAEGQGIYNEQFF. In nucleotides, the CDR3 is TGCAGCGCCGAGGGACAGGGTATCTACAATGAGCAGTTCTTC.

The CDR3 region is CASSLVTGGNEQFF. The CDR3 DNA reads TGTGCCAGCAGCTTAGTAACAGGGGGCAATGAGCAGTTCTTC. The rearrangement joins TRBV11-1 to TRBJ2-1, with TRBD1 matching 8 bases. Losses at the gene ends were 1 base for V and 6 bases for J; bases not matched to a gene: 2. The CDR3 is 14 amino acids. Germline CDR1 SGHAT, CDR2 FQDESV (reference sequence). Full variable domain (remainder filled in from reference TRBV11-1 and TRBJ2-1): EAEVAQSPRYKITEKSQAVAFWCDPISGHATLYWYRQILGQGPELLVQFQDESVVDDSQLPKDRFSAERLKGVDSTLKIQPAELGDSAMYLCASSLVTGGNEQFFGPGTRLTVL.

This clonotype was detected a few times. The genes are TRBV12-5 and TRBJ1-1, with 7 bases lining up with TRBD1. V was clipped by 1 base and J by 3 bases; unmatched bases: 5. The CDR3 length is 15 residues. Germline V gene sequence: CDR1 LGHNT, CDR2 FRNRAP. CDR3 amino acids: CASGLGQGLYTEAFF. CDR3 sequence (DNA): TGTGCTAGTGGTTTGGGACAGGGCCTTTACACTGAAGCTTTCTTT.

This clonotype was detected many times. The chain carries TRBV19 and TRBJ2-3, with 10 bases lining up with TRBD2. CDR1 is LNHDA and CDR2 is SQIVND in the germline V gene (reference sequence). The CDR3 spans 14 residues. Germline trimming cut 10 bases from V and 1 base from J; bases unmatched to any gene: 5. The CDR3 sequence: CATRSGGGTDTQYF. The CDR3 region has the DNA TGTGCCACTAGAAGCGGGGGGGGCACAGATACGCAGTATTTT. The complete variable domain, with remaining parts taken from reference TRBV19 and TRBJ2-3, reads DGGITQSPKYLFRKEGQNVTLSCEQNLNHDAMYWYRQDPGQGLRLIYYSQIVNDFQKGDIAEGYSVSREKKESFPLTVTSAQKNPTAFYLCATRSGGGTDTQYFGPGTRLTVL.